These 5 T cell receptor beta chains share one sample of origin, sequenced in a study of molecular identifiers for immune sequencing clone quantification. TCRdb recomputed calls from the PCR reads with MiXCR, one row per CDR3 protein. The sample has about 500,000 distinct CDR3 sequences; roughly 23% are singletons. The sample comprised naive CD8+ T cells from blood, with Jurkat cell RNA spiked in. The sample's subset: FACS-sorted CD8+CD4-CCR7+CD45RA+ naive T cells. These receptors were collected from a human donor in good health. Some libraries in this study had Jurkat cell RNA spiked in.

Here the CDR3 reads CASSSPSGGPSTDTQYF. DNA for the CDR3: TGTGCCAGCAGTTCCCCTAGCGGGGGCCCTTCCACAGATACGCAGTATTTT. The chain is built from TRBV27 and TRBJ2-3; 10 positions agree with TRBD2. The CDR3 totals 17 residues. CDR1 and CDR2 from the germline V gene are MNHEY and SMNVEV (reference sequence). Unmatched junction bases numbered 9, after V lost 4 bases and J lost 2 bases.

As regards this clonotype: A much larger clone lies a single base off, so this may be a read error. This chain joins TRBV7-9 and TRBJ2-3; 9 positions match TRBD1. The assigned J gene may be wrong: the sequence end matches TRBJ1-5 better. The CDR3 has 17 amino acids. Germline CDR1 is SEHNR and CDR2 is FQNEAQ (reference sequence). CDR3 coding DNA: TGTGCCAGCAGCTCCGTAGGGACAGGGAATCCCACAGATACGCAGCATTTT. Translation gives CASSSVGTGNPTDTQHF.

The genes are TRBV19 and TRBJ2-3; D is perhaps TRBD1 or TRBD2 (5 bases each). V lost 5 bases, J lost 0 bases, and 15 bases lay in between. The CDR3 spans 16 residues. The germline V gene has CDR1 LNHDA and CDR2 SQIVND (reference sequence). CDR3 nucleotide sequence: TGTGCCAGTAGTTGGGACCTGATCTCTAGCACAGATACGCAGTATTTT. As protein: CASSWDLISSTDTQYF.

About this clonotype: The CDR3 does not close with the conserved phenylalanine or tryptophan, likely indicating a read error. The rearrangement joins TRBV27 to TRBJ2-7; D might be TRBD2 (6 bases). The CDR3 extends over 15 amino acids. V was cut by 7 bases and J by 2 bases, with 18 bases left in between. Germline-derived CDR1 and CDR2 are MNHEY and SMNVEV (reference sequence). The CDR3 loop reads CASMWGGNFAYEQYL. The CDR3 DNA sequence: TGTGCCAGCATGTGGGGCGGGAATTTTGCCTACGAGCAGTACTTA.

The chain employs TRBV5-1 and TRBJ1-1; the D is unclear. In germline, CDR1 is SGHRS, CDR2 YFSETQ. V was clipped by 0 bases and J by 10 bases, with 7 bases between them. CDR3 length: 11 residues. The CDR3 spells CASSLVGGAFF. For the CDR3, the DNA is TGCGCCAGCAGCTTGGTGGGCGGAGCTTTCTTT.